A single sample is the source of the 30 T cell receptor beta chains below, sequenced in a study of OX40 agonist ivuxolimab in advanced cancers. Measured with immunoSEQ multiplex PCR; TCRdb has only the in-frame clones, and not every one. The sample holds approximately 90,000 clones, about 90% seen once. The sequencing used CD4+ or CD8+ T cells sorted from blood, collected in a trial of the OX40 agonist ivuxolimab. These receptors all stem from an adult with an advanced solid tumor such as melanoma, head and neck, liver or kidney cancer.

This chain connects TRBV5-1 to TRBJ1-1, with a weak D call TRBD1 (5 bases). Germline-derived CDR1 and CDR2 are SGHRS and YFSETQ. This CDR3 contains 13 residues. Trimming stripped 4 bases from V and 5 bases from J, with 12 bases between. CDR3 in amino acids: CASSAQGGTEAFF. CDR3 sequence (DNA): TGCGCCAGCAGCGCCCAGGGTGGGACTGAAGCTTTCTTT.

This chain links TRBV11-3 with TRBJ2-7; 7 nucleotides match TRBD1. With V trimmed by 5 bases and J by 5 bases, 12 bases remained unmatched. The CDR3 extends over 15 amino acids. From germline, CDR1 is SGHNT and CDR2 YENEEA. In nucleotides, the CDR3 is TGTGCCAGCAGCCCCTTCCGAGGGGGCCGGGACGAGCAGTACTTC. It codes for CASSPFRGGRDEQYF.

V gene TRBV5-6 combines with J gene TRBJ2-3; possibly TRBD1 or TRBD2 for D (6 bases each). The CDR3 spans 19 residues. CDR1 and CDR2 from the germline V gene are SGHDT and YYEEEE. Trimming took off 3 bases at V and 2 bases at J, with 25 bases between the two ends. CDR3 DNA: TGTGCCAGCAGCTACGTCCCGGGACATGTGCGGGAAGTCACAGATACGCAGTATTTT. This sequence encodes CASSYVPGHVREVTDTQYF.

This rearrangement joins TRBV7-6 to TRBJ2-5; 9 bases match TRBD2. The CDR3 consists of 15 residues. Germline V lookup: CDR1 SGHVS, CDR2 FNYEAQ. Germline trimming cut 2 bases from V and 5 bases from J; bases unmatched to any gene: 6. CDR3 region: CASSLFDSGSETQYF. CDR3 coding DNA: TGTGCCAGCAGCTTATTTGATAGCGGGAGTGAGACCCAGTACTTC.

The V and J genes are TRBV13 and TRBJ2-3; 8 nucleotides align to TRBD1. The V segment lost 5 bases and the J segment 7 bases; nucleotides outside the gene matches: 8. Germline CDR1 PRHDT, CDR2 FYEKMQ (reference sequence). The CDR3 sequence is 14 residues long. The CDR3 DNA is TGTGCCAGCAGCGGGATGGACAGGGCGAATACGCAGTATTTT. Residues: CASSGMDRANTQYF.

The chain uses TRBV5-6 and TRBJ2-7; D possibly corresponds to TRBD1 (5 bases). This CDR3 contains 14 residues. Trimming stripped 0 bases from V and 0 bases from J, with 7 bases between. Germline V gene sequence: CDR1 SGHDT, CDR2 YYEEEE. CDR3 in amino acids: CASSLGGSSYEQYF. For the CDR3, the DNA is TGTGCCAGCAGCTTGGGGGGCAGCTCCTACGAGCAGTACTTC.

The chain joins TRBV15 to TRBJ2-3; 12 bases are shared with TRBD1. CDR1 and CDR2 from the germline V gene are LNHNV and YYDKDF (reference sequence). V shed 4 bases, J shed 8 bases, and the junction held 13 bases outside the gene matches. This CDR3 spans 17 amino acids. The CDR3 reads CATSKEGTGGWAVTQYF. The CDR3 coding sequence is TGTGCCACCAGCAAAGAGGGGACAGGGGGCTGGGCGGTTACGCAGTATTTT.

The V call is TRBV18, the J call TRBJ1-1; TRBD1 aligns across 7 bases. V lost 0 bases, J lost 3 bases, and 25 bases stayed unmatched. This CDR3 has 22 residues. In germline, CDR1 is KGHSH, CDR2 LQKENI. This chain's CDR3 is CASSPPVEDSNRKQGRDTEAFF. The CDR3 DNA sequence: TGTGCCAGCTCACCACCGGTCGAGGACTCGAACCGCAAACAGGGGAGGGACACTGAAGCTTTCTTT.

J is TRBJ2-5 and V is TRBV30; TRBD2 matches 11 bases. Germline CDR1 is GTSNPN and CDR2 is SVGIG (reference sequence). The CDR3 consists of 13 residues. Trimming at V came to 5 bases and at J to 9 bases, leaving 8 bases not matched to a gene. Written as DNA, the CDR3 is TGTGCCTGGTCGACTAGCGGGACTGCGGCCCAGTACTTC. This translates into CAWSTSGTAAQYF.

This chain connects TRBV11-2 to TRBJ2-2; D gene uncertain. The CDR3 consists of 13 residues. V dropped 2 bases and J dropped 1 base, with 2 bases sitting between them. The germline V gene has CDR1 SGHAT and CDR2 FQNNGV. The CDR3 sequence: CASSLQNTGELFF. CDR3 DNA sequence: TGTGCCAGCAGCTTACAGAACACCGGGGAGCTGTTTTTT.

V is TRBV15 and J is TRBJ2-7; 9 bases are a match to TRBD2. V lost 4 bases, J lost 1 base, and 8 bases stayed unmatched. CDR1 is LNHNV and CDR2 is YYDKDF in the germline V gene (reference sequence). The CDR3 extends over 16 amino acids. The CDR3 loop reads CATSTDGTSYSYEQYF. CDR3 bases: TGTGCCACCAGCACTGATGGGACTAGCTATTCCTACGAGCAGTACTTC.

V usage is TRBV30 and J usage is TRBJ2-3; D might be TRBD1 (6 bases). The CDR3 contains 13 residues. Trimming left V 4 bases short and J 5 bases short, with 13 bases between. Germline V gene sequence: CDR1 GTSNPN, CDR2 SVGIG (reference sequence). This chain's CDR3 is CAWNYGGLDTQYF. The CDR3 DNA reads as TGTGCCTGGAACTATGGGGGCTTAGATACGCAGTATTTT.

The gene calls are TRBV5-5 and TRBJ2-7; 7 nucleotides line up with TRBD1. CDR3 length: 14 residues. CDR1 and CDR2 (germline): SGHKS, YYEKEE (reference sequence). V was clipped by 3 bases and J by 1 base; unmatched bases: 4. The CDR3 region is CASSSGQDSYEQYF. CDR3 coding DNA: TGTGCCAGCAGCTCCGGACAGGATTCCTACGAGCAGTACTTC.

The J gene is TRBJ1-2, the V gene TRBV15; D gene uncertain. Trimming pared 0 bases from V and 5 bases from J, leaving 10 bases between. CDR3 length equals 14 residues. Germline CDR1 and CDR2: LNHNV and YYDKDF (reference sequence). DNA for the CDR3: TGTGCCACCAGCAGAGAGTCCATCCCGTATGGCTACACCTTC. Protein: CATSRESIPYGYTF.

The CDR3 DNA reads as TGTGCCTGGGAGGGGGCGAGCTATGGCTACACCTTC. It translates to CAWEGASYGYTF. V usage is TRBV30 and J usage is TRBJ1-2, with 7 bases identical to TRBD1. After removal of 5 bases from V and 4 bases from J, the junction contained 4 bases not matched to a gene. Germline V gene sequence: CDR1 GTSNPN, CDR2 SVGIG (reference sequence). This CDR3 comprises 12 residues.

The chain joins TRBV29-1 to TRBJ2-6; 12 nucleotides line up with TRBD1. The germline V gene encodes CDR1 SQVTM and CDR2 ANQGSEA. V shed 6 bases and J 4 bases; nucleotides not matched to a gene: 10. The CDR3 spans 17 residues. The CDR3 loop is CSVIPGQGAWGANVLTF. The CDR3 DNA sequence: TGCAGCGTAATACCGGGACAGGGGGCGTGGGGGGCCAACGTCCTGACTTTC.

The chain uses TRBV6-6 and TRBJ2-7; D is undetermined. V was shortened by 2 bases and J by 2 bases, with 10 bases between the two germline ends. The length of the CDR3 is 14 residues. CDR1 and CDR2 (germline): MNHNY, SVGAGI (reference sequence). This CDR3 reads CASSYGDRAYEQYF. The CDR3 DNA follows: TGTGCCAGCAGTTACGGGGATAGGGCCTACGAGCAGTACTTC.

This chain connects TRBV9 to TRBJ2-7; D call uncertain. The CDR3 extends over 13 amino acids. With 0 bases removed from V and 5 bases from J, the gap between germline ends came to 9 bases. Germline-derived CDR1 and CDR2 are SGDLS and YYNGEE. The CDR3 DNA reads as TGTGCCAGCAGCGTAGGAGCTCATCACGAGCAGTACTTC. Amino acids: CASSVGAHHEQYF.

The V call is TRBV30, the J call TRBJ1-4; a possible D gene is TRBD1 (6 bases). The ends were cut back, 1 base at V and 8 bases at J, with 11 bases in the middle. This CDR3 is 13 amino acids long. Per germline, CDR1 GTSNPN and CDR2 SVGIG (reference sequence). CDR3 protein: CAWSAGVGEKLFF. DNA for the CDR3: TGTGCCTGGAGTGCAGGGGTGGGGGAAAAACTGTTTTTT. The full variable domain, rest sourced from reference TRBV30 and TRBJ1-4, is SQTIHQWPATLVQPVGSPLSLECTVEGTSNPNLYWYRQAAGRGLQLLFYSVGIGQISSEVPQNLSASRPQDRQFILSSKKLLLSDSGFYLCAWSAGVGEKLFFGSGTQLSVL.

The CDR3 DNA sequence: TGTGCCAGTAACGAGGGCAGCACCGGGGAGCTGTTTTTT. Translation: CASNEGSTGELFF. The V call is TRBV19, the J call TRBJ2-2; D is possibly TRBD2 (5 bases). The CDR3 is 13 residues long. Germline-derived CDR1 and CDR2 are LNHDA and SQIVND (reference sequence). V lost 7 bases, J lost 4 bases, and 10 bases lay in between.

The V and J genes are TRBV2 and TRBJ2-7, with D maybe TRBD1 (5 bases). The CDR3 sequence is 13 residues long. V was trimmed by 2 bases and J by 7 bases, leaving 12 bases between them. The V gene's germline CDR1 is SNHLY and CDR2 FYNNEI. The CDR3 region is CASSEITDIEQYF. Here the CDR3 DNA reads TGTGCCAGCAGTGAAATCACGGACATAGAGCAGTACTTC.

The J gene is TRBJ2-5, the V gene TRBV5-5; TRBD1 matches at 7 bases. Germline loops: CDR1 SGHKS, CDR2 YYEKEE (reference sequence). The V gene end was trimmed by 0 bases and the J gene end by 5 bases; junction bases not matched to a gene: 7. The CDR3 has 15 residues. The CDR3 coding sequence is TGTGCCAGCAGCTTGGCGGGCAGGGGGTCGGAGACCCAGTACTTC. Encoded protein: CASSLAGRGSETQYF.

V is TRBV9 and J is TRBJ2-5, with D tentatively TRBD1 or TRBD2 (6 bases each). V was cut by 0 bases and J by 5 bases, with 11 bases left in between. The CDR3 contains 14 residues. Germline-derived CDR1 and CDR2 are SGDLS and YYNGEE. The CDR3 protein is CASSVEGGGETQYF. CDR3 sequence (DNA): TGTGCCAGCAGCGTAGAGGGGGGCGGGGAGACCCAGTACTTC.

This chain joins TRBV4-1 and TRBJ2-7; 8 bases map to TRBD1. J gave up 5 bases and V 0 bases, and 9 bases lay outside the gene matches. Germline-derived CDR1 and CDR2 are MGHRA and YSYEKL. This CDR3 is built from 16 residues. The CDR3 spells CASSQDLAGGADEQYF. The DNA for the CDR3 is TGCGCCAGCAGCCAAGATTTGGCAGGGGGCGCAGACGAGCAGTACTTC.

This clone was counted a single time. The V gene is TRBV19, the J gene TRBJ1-4, with D uncertain. CDR1 and CDR2 (germline): LNHDA, SQIVND (reference sequence). The CDR3 loop spans 14 amino acids. V was pared by 7 bases and J by 8 bases, with 17 bases between. CDR3 amino acids: CASNLRFGGEKLFF. The CDR3 DNA is TGTGCCAGTAACCTAAGGTTCGGCGGGGAAAAACTGTTTTTT.

The J gene is TRBJ2-3, the V gene TRBV7-6; D is possibly TRBD2 (6 bases). This CDR3 has 17 amino acids. V gave up 5 bases and J gave up 2 bases, with 20 bases separating them. In germline, CDR1 is SGHVS, CDR2 FNYEAQ. The DNA for the CDR3 is TGTGCCAGCAGCCCCCTTGGGAGGAGCCGATACACAGATACGCAGTATTTT. Translated, it gives CASSPLGRSRYTDTQYF.

The rearrangement links TRBV7-9 to TRBJ1-4; TRBD1 agrees at 9 bases. This CDR3 contains 17 residues. The trim removed 4 bases at V and 7 bases at J, leaving 13 bases unmatched. Germline CDR1 and CDR2: SEHNR and FQNEAQ (reference sequence). The CDR3 DNA follows: TGTGCCAGCAGCTCGCCGACAGGGGGGGGGAGGAGTGAAAAACTGTTTTTT. Amino acid sequence: CASSSPTGGGRSEKLFF.

The V call is TRBV4-1, the J call TRBJ1-5, with 10 nucleotides matching TRBD1. The germline CDR1 and CDR2 sequences are MGHRA and YSYEKL. The CDR3 totals 15 residues. With V trimmed by 1 base and J by 10 bases, 7 bases remained unmatched. The CDR3 nucleotides read TGCGCCAGCAGCCAAGCCGGGACAGGGGCCAGTCCCCAGCATTTT. It is translated as CASSQAGTGASPQHF.

The rearrangement uses TRBV5-1 and TRBJ2-1; 8 bases align to TRBD1. Germline trimming cut 4 bases from V and 1 base from J; bases unmatched to any gene: 7. The V gene's germline CDR1 is SGHRS and CDR2 YFSETQ. This CDR3 has 16 residues. The chain's CDR3 is CASSDGQGGSYNEQFF. CDR3 DNA sequence: TGCGCCAGCAGCGACGGACAGGGTGGGTCCTACAATGAGCAGTTCTTC.

J is TRBJ2-3 and V is TRBV19; 15 bases fit TRBD2. The CDR3 covers 15 residues. Germline values: CDR1 LNHDA, CDR2 SQIVND (reference sequence). Trimming cost V 9 bases and J 1 base; bases outside gene matches: 2. CDR3 residues: CARRTSGRGTDTQYF. CDR3 coding DNA: TGTGCCAGGCGGACTAGCGGGAGGGGCACAGATACGCAGTATTTT.